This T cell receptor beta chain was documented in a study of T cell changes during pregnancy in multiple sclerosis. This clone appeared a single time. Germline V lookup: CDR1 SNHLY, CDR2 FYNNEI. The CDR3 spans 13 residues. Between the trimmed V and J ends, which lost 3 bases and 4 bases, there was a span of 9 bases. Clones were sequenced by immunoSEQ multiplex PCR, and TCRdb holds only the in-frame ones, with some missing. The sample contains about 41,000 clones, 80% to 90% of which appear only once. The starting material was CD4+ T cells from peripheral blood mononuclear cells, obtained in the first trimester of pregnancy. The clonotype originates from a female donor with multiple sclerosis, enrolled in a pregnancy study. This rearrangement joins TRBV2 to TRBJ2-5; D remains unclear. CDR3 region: CASSEGSSETQYF. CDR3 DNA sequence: TGTGCCAGCAGTGAGGGCTCCTCAGAGACCCAGTACTTC.